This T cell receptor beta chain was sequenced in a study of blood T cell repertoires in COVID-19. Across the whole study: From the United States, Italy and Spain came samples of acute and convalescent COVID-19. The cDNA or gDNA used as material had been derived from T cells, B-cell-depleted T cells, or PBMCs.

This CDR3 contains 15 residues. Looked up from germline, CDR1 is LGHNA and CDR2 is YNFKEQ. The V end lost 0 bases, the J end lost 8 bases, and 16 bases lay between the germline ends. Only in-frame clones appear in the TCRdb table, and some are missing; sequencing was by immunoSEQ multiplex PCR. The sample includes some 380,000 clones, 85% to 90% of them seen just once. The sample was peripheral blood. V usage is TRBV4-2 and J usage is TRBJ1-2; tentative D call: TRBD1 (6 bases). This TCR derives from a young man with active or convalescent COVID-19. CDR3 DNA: TGTGCCAGCAGCCAAGATCTCCCGGGGGGCCGGGGCTACACCTTC. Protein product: CASSQDLPGGRGYTF.